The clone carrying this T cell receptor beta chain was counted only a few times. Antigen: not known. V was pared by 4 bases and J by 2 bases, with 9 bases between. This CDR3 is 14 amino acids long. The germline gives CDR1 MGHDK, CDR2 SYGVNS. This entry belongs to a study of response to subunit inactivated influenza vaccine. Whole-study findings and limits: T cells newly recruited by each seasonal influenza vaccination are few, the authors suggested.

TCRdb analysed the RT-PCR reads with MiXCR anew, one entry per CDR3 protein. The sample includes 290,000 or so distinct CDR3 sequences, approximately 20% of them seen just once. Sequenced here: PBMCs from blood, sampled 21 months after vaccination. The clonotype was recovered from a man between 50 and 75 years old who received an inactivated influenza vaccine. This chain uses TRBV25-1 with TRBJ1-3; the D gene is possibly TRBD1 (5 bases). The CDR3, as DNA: TGTGCCAGCAGTGGAGGGGTCCCTGGAAACACCATATATTTT. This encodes CASSGGVPGNTIYF. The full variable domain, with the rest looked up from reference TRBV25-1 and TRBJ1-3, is EADIYQTPRYLVIGTGKKITLECSQTMGHDKMYWYQQDPGMELHLIHYSYGVNSTEKGDLSSESTVSRIRTEHFPLTLESARPSHTSQYLCASSGGVPGNTIYFGEGSWLTVV.